The present TCR beta chain was sequenced within a study of T-cell memory formation after mild COVID-19. TCRdb re-called the 5' RACE reads with MiXCR, one entry per CDR3 protein. The repertoire includes 100,000 to 150,000 distinct CDR3 sequences, around 6.3% of them detected once, and about 2.2% sits in the top ten. Germline CDR1 and CDR2: SGDLS and YYNGEE. CDR3 size: 15 residues. The junction had 8 bases not matched to a gene; V was cut back by 0 bases and J by 8 bases. This sequence joins TRBV9 and TRBJ2-4; 7 nucleotides agree with TRBD2. This TCR was sampled from an adult woman who had mild COVID-19 (a few samples of this study predate the infection). Cell type and time point are not known. The specimen sequenced was PBMCs or a T cell subset sorted from them (not recorded which). DNA for the CDR3: TGTGCCAGCAGCGTAGGGGGGGGACGACTAGACATTCAGTACTTC. Encoded protein: CASSVGGGRLDIQYF. Full variable domain (outside the CDR3, taken from reference TRBV9 and TRBJ2-4): DSGVTQTPKHLITATGQRVTLRCSPRSGDLSVYWYQQSLDQGLQFLIQYYNGEERAKGNILERFSAQQFPDLHSELNLSSLELGDSALYFCASSVGGGRLDIQYFGAGTRLSVL.